This passage covers 26 T cell receptor beta chains from one sample sequenced in a study of T cell changes during pregnancy in multiple sclerosis. The method was immunoSEQ multiplex PCR; TCRdb's version includes in-frame clones alone and lacks a portion of them. The table has 10,000 to 15,000 clones, 75% to 90% seen once. This specimen was CD8+ T cells from peripheral blood mononuclear cells, taken after pregnancy. The source is a female donor in good health, enrolled as a control in a pregnancy study.

V and J are TRBV19 and TRBJ2-7; 9 positions match TRBD2. V shed 5 bases, J shed 2 bases, and the junction held 7 bases outside the gene matches. Germline CDR1 is LNHDA and CDR2 is SQIVND (reference sequence). This CDR3 has 15 residues. For the CDR3, the DNA is TGTGCCAGTAGTCCCCAAGCGGGAGGCCCCTACGAGCAGTACTTC. This sequence encodes CASSPQAGGPYEQYF. The whole variable domain, remainder taken from reference TRBV19 and TRBJ2-7, is DGGITQSPKYLFRKEGQNVTLSCEQNLNHDAMYWYRQDPGQGLRLIYYSQIVNDFQKGDIAEGYSVSREKKESFPLTVTSAQKNPTAFYLCASSPQAGGPYEQYFGPGTRLTVT.

V and J are TRBV6-5 and TRBJ1-6; D gene unclear. The ends were cut back, 0 bases at V and 8 bases at J, with 5 bases in the middle. Germline CDR1 MNHEY, CDR2 SVGAGI. This CDR3 spans 13 amino acids. CDR3: CASSYSRDSPLHF. DNA for the CDR3: TGTGCCAGCAGTTACTCGAGGGATTCACCCCTCCACTTT.

This clone was picked up one time. This chain links TRBV4-3 with TRBJ2-7; 8 bases align to TRBD1. Trimming at V came to 2 bases and at J to 2 bases, leaving 8 bases not matched to a gene. This CDR3 has 16 residues. The germline V gene encodes CDR1 LGHNA and CDR2 YSLEER. The CDR3 DNA follows: TGCGCCAGCAGCCAATCCGGGACAGGACCCACCTACGAGCAGTACTTC. Translating gives CASSQSGTGPTYEQYF.

The chain couples TRBV7-8 to TRBJ2-1; 10 nucleotides line up with TRBD2. V shed 1 base, J shed 2 bases, and the junction held 8 bases outside the gene matches. Germline V CDR1 and CDR2: SGHVS, FQNEAQ. The CDR3 is made up of 18 amino acids. The CDR3 region is CASSLGASGRGPYNEQFF. As DNA, the CDR3 is TGTGCCAGCAGCTTAGGTGCGAGCGGGAGGGGGCCCTACAATGAGCAGTTCTTC.

The V and J genes are TRBV6-5 and TRBJ2-7, with 9 bases fitting TRBD2. In germline, CDR1 is MNHEY, CDR2 SVGAGI. V dropped 7 bases and J dropped 3; count of bases not matched to a gene: 7. The CDR3 is 14 amino acids. CDR3 DNA: TGTGCCAGCAAGCAGCGGGGGGTTGACTACGAGCAGTACTTC. Its protein is CASKQRGVDYEQYF.

The genes are TRBV4-2 and TRBJ2-7, with 7 bases identical to TRBD2. Germline CDR1 reads LGHNA; CDR2 reads YNFKEQ. V trimming: 0 bases; J trimming: 2 bases; junction bases outside the gene matches: 7. This CDR3 has 16 amino acids. The chain's CDR3 is CASSQDGAGRAYEQYF. The CDR3 DNA reads TGTGCCAGCAGCCAAGATGGAGCGGGGAGAGCCTACGAGCAGTACTTC.

J is TRBJ2-3 and V is TRBV11-2; TRBD2 might be the D (7 bases). Germline assignment: CDR1 SGHAT and CDR2 FQNNGV. Trimming left V 1 base short and J 5 bases short, with 13 bases between. The CDR3 covers 15 residues. CDR3 loop: CASSLVGGPGDTQYF. As DNA, the CDR3 is TGTGCCAGCAGCTTAGTGGGGGGGCCGGGAGATACGCAGTATTTT.

The V call is TRBV28, the J call TRBJ2-7; 12 nucleotides match TRBD2. The CDR3 is made up of 15 amino acids. Germline CDR1 and CDR2: MDHEN and SYDVKM. Unmatched junction bases numbered 4, after V lost 4 bases and J lost 3 bases. CDR3 in DNA: TGTGCCAGCAGTTCCCGGACTAGCGGGGTCTACGAGCAGTACTTC. Its protein is CASSSRTSGVYEQYF.

This chain links TRBV28 with TRBJ2-7; D is unresolved. The germline V and J ends were trimmed by 8 bases and 5 bases, with 13 bases remaining between them. Germline CDR1 is MDHEN and CDR2 is SYDVKM. The CDR3 totals 12 residues. The CDR3 nucleotides are TGTGCCAGCGCTTGGGCATTCGACGAGCAGTACTTC. Translation: CASAWAFDEQYF.

The chain couples TRBV30 to TRBJ2-7; 10 bases match TRBD1. The CDR3 extends over 15 amino acids. The V and J ends lost 5 bases and 0 bases, in that order; junction bases with no gene match: 7. Germline V lookup: CDR1 GTSNPN, CDR2 SVGIG (reference sequence). The CDR3 nucleotides are TGTGCCTGGGCTGCCGGGACAGGGGACTCCTACGAGCAGTACTTC. The encoded protein is CAWAAGTGDSYEQYF.

The gene calls are TRBV4-3 and TRBJ1-5, with 8 bases matching TRBD1. Germline lookup yields CDR1 LGHNA and CDR2 YSLEER. The CDR3 loop spans 16 amino acids. Trimming took 2 bases from V and 6 from J; bases not matched to a gene: 9. The DNA of the CDR3 is TGCGCCAGCAGCCAAAATCCGGGAACAGGGGGTCAGCCCCAGCATTTT. Translation: CASSQNPGTGGQPQHF.

This chain connects TRBV27 to TRBJ2-7, with 8 bases lining up with TRBD2. This CDR3 spans 16 amino acids. The ends lost 3 bases at V and 0 bases at J; junction bases unmatched: 7. From germline, CDR1 is MNHEY and CDR2 SMNVEV (reference sequence). CDR3 loop: CASSFQLSGSSYEQYF. Here the CDR3 DNA reads TGTGCCAGCAGTTTTCAACTGAGCGGGAGCTCCTACGAGCAGTACTTC.

The chain is built from TRBV30 and TRBJ1-1; TRBD1 matches 8 bases. The CDR3 sequence is 14 residues long. Germline lookup yields CDR1 GTSNPN and CDR2 SVGIG (reference sequence). After removal of 0 bases from V and 1 base from J, the junction contained 1 base not matched to a gene. The DNA of the CDR3 is TGTGCCTGGAGTGTAGGGACAGGGAACACTGAAGCTTTCTTT. Its protein is CAWSVGTGNTEAFF.

The genes are TRBV15 and TRBJ1-1, with TRBD1 matching 10 bases. Trimming removed 4 bases from V and 4 bases from J; junction bases left unmatched: 3. This CDR3 is built from 14 residues. Looked up from germline, CDR1 is LNHNV and CDR2 is YYDKDF (reference sequence). CDR3 sequence: CATSKTGGLTEAFF. The CDR3 DNA is TGTGCCACCAGCAAGACAGGGGGCCTCACTGAAGCTTTCTTT.

The chain links TRBV29-1 to TRBJ2-1, with 9 bases fitting TRBD2. The V gene's germline CDR1 is SQVTM and CDR2 ANQGSEA. J gave up 6 bases and V 2 bases, and 5 bases lay outside the gene matches. The CDR3 covers 14 residues. The CDR3 bases are TGCAGCGTTGAATTTGGTAGCGGGAGCAATGAGCAGTTCTTC. Translated: CSVEFGSGSNEQFF.

The chain carries TRBV7-3 and TRBJ2-1, with 10 bases matching TRBD2. Germline lookup yields CDR1 SGHTA and CDR2 FQGTGA. CDR3 length equals 15 residues. With 0 bases clipped from V and 8 bases from J, the junction kept 4 bases outside the gene matches. CDR3 region: CASSLTLAGAYEQFF. The CDR3, as DNA: TGTGCCAGCAGCTTAACTCTAGCGGGAGCCTATGAGCAGTTCTTC.

This chain uses TRBV4-1 with TRBJ2-1; possibly TRBD2 for D (5 bases). Trimming left V 4 bases short and J 0 bases short, with 13 bases between. Germline CDR1 and CDR2: MGHRA and YSYEKL. The CDR3 covers 16 residues. The CDR3 reads CASSPLGEPSYNEQFF. The CDR3 bases are TGCGCCAGCAGCCCACTAGGCGAACCCTCCTACAATGAGCAGTTCTTC.

The rearrangement links TRBV7-9 to TRBJ2-7; TRBD1 might be the D (6 bases). Germline lookup yields CDR1 SEHNR and CDR2 FQNEAQ (reference sequence). The CDR3 length is 14 residues. V lost 3 bases to trimming and J lost 2 bases, with 11 bases between them. The chain's CDR3 is CASSLAGETYEQYF. The CDR3 DNA follows: TGTGCCAGCAGCTTGGCAGGGGAGACCTACGAGCAGTACTTC.

V is TRBV27 and J is TRBJ1-5; a weak D match, TRBD1 (5 bases). The CDR3 has 14 residues. Germline-derived CDR1 and CDR2 are MNHEY and SMNVEV (reference sequence). The germline V and J ends were trimmed by 6 bases and 6 bases, with 15 bases remaining between them. The CDR3 protein is CASSTLGGSQPQHF. The DNA for the CDR3 is TGTGCCAGCAGCACTCTGGGGGGATCTCAGCCCCAGCATTTT.

This clone was observed a single time. J is TRBJ1-1 and V is TRBV7-9; 7 bases align to TRBD1. V trimming: 3 bases; J trimming: 5 bases; junction bases outside the gene matches: 3. This CDR3 comprises 13 residues. Per the germline V gene, CDR1 is SEHNR and CDR2 is FQNEAQ (reference sequence). The DNA for the CDR3 is TGTGCCAGCAGCTTCCTACAGGGGACTGAAGCTTTCTTT. Translation gives CASSFLQGTEAFF.

This chain connects TRBV29-1 to TRBJ2-2; 7 nucleotides match TRBD1. The CDR3 is 16 amino acids. Germline V gene lookup returns CDR1 SQVTM and CDR2 ANQGSEA. V gave up 6 bases and J gave up 1 base; unmatched junction bases: 11. CDR3 nucleotides: TGCAGCGTCGCAAAACCGGGACAGCGGAACACCGGGGAGCTGTTTTTT. This translates into CSVAKPGQRNTGELFF.

The chain employs TRBV19 and TRBJ1-4, with TRBD1 identical over 7 bases. From germline, CDR1 is LNHDA and CDR2 SQIVND (reference sequence). Trimming took 5 bases from V and 7 from J; bases not matched to a gene: 7. The CDR3 has 14 amino acids. CDR3: CASSDRAVGEKLFF. For the CDR3, the DNA is TGTGCCAGTAGTGACAGGGCGGTTGGTGAAAAACTGTTTTTT. Combining the CDR3 with reference TRBV19 and TRBJ1-4 gives the whole variable domain DGGITQSPKYLFRKEGQNVTLSCEQNLNHDAMYWYRQDPGQGLRLIYYSQIVNDFQKGDIAEGYSVSREKKESFPLTVTSAQKNPTAFYLCASSDRAVGEKLFFGSGTQLSVL.

The chain couples TRBV5-5 to TRBJ2-3, with 8 bases matching TRBD1. The germline CDR1 and CDR2 sequences are SGHKS and YYEKEE (reference sequence). The CDR3 is 15 amino acids. With V trimmed by 0 bases and J by 4 bases, 4 bases remained unmatched. The CDR3 DNA sequence: TGTGCCAGCAGCTTGGGGGTGACAGGGGCAGATACGCAGTATTTT. Translating it yields CASSLGVTGADTQYF.

The chain carries TRBV5-1 and TRBJ2-5, with D perhaps matching TRBD2 (6 bases). The J call is in doubt because the DNA end fits TRBJ2-7 better. This CDR3 is 14 amino acids long. Germline assignment: CDR1 SGHRS and CDR2 YFSETQ. CDR3 sequence (DNA): TGCGCCAGCAGTTATGGGGGAGGATCCTACGAGCAGTACTTC. Translated: CASSYGGGSYEQYF.

This clone has only a few counts. The J gene is TRBJ1-2, the V gene TRBV28; D possibly corresponds to TRBD1 (5 bases). Trimming removed 2 bases from V and 4 bases from J, with 11 bases in between. The V gene's germline CDR1 is MDHEN and CDR2 SYDVKM. CDR3 size: 14 residues. CDR3 loop: CASSLQDILYGYTF. The CDR3 DNA follows: TGTGCCAGCAGTTTACAGGACATCCTCTATGGCTACACCTTC.

Written as DNA, the CDR3 is TGTGCCAGCAGTCAAGGGACAGGTTCCGAGCAGTACTTC. It yields the protein CASSQGTGSEQYF. The chain joins TRBV7-6 to TRBJ2-7; 8 bases are shared with TRBD1. V lost 6 bases, J lost 6 bases, and 7 bases stayed unmatched. This CDR3 has 13 amino acids. Germline loops: CDR1 SGHVS, CDR2 FNYEAQ.